The 2 T cell receptor beta chains given below trace back to one sample, sequenced in a study of CD8+ T cells in alopecia areata. Treatment given: oral pan-JAK inhibitor, 5-10 mg twice daily. Sequencing relied on a cDNA template that was reverse transcribed from extracted RNA. Generated by immunoSEQ multiplex PCR, the TCRdb table keeps only in-frame clones and is missing some. The table shows 200,000 to 250,000 clones, with less than 65% occurring only once. Here the sequenced sample was CD4+ T cells sorted from blood, taken at week 4, from a patient treated with tofacitinib. These receptors were obtained from a human donor with alopecia areata.

This clone showed up just a few times. This chain uses TRBV11-2 with TRBJ2-7; D ambiguous. In germline, CDR1 is SGHAT, CDR2 FQNNGV. V lost 2 bases to trimming and J lost 6 bases, with 5 bases between them. The CDR3 loop spans 11 amino acids. The CDR3 loop reads CASSLRAEQYF. The CDR3 nucleotides read TGTGCCAGCAGCTTAAGAGCCGAGCAGTACTTC.

J is TRBJ1-2 and V is TRBV11-2, with TRBD1 identical over 8 bases. The germline V gene encodes CDR1 SGHAT and CDR2 FQNNGV. V was clipped by 3 bases and J by 7 bases; unmatched bases: 4. CDR3 length equals 13 residues. The CDR3 DNA is TGTGCCAGCAGCTTTCAGGGGGCGGGTGGCTACACCTTC. It specifies CASSFQGAGGYTF.